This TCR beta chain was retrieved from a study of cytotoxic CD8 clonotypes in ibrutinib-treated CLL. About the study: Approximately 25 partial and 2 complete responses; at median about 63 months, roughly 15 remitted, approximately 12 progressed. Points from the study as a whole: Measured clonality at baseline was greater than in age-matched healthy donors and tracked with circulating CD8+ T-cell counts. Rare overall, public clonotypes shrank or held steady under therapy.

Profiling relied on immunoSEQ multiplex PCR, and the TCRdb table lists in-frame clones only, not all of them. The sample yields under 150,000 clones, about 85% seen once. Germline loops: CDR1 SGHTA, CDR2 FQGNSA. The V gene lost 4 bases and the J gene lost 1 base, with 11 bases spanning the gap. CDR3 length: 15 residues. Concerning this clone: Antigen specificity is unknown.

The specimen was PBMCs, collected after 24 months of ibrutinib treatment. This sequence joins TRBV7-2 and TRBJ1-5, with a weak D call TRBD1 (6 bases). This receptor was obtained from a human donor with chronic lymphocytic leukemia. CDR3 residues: CASSYQGMSNQPQHF. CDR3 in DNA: TGTGCCAGCAGCTACCAGGGGATGAGCAATCAGCCCCAGCATTTT.